Listed here are 11 T cell receptor beta chains from one sample, sequenced in a study of cytomegalovirus exposure and HLA in healthy donors. Data came from immunoSEQ multiplex PCR; TCRdb stores just in-frame clones and leaves some out. The sample yields around 200,000 clones, roughly 84% seen once. Sample: PBMCs. All receptors come from a woman aged 18-29 years in good health and CMV-seropositive.

The V gene is TRBV25-1, the J gene TRBJ1-1; tentative D call: TRBD1 (6 bases). There are 13 residues in the CDR3. Germline assignment: CDR1 MGHDK and CDR2 SYGVNS. V was trimmed by 5 bases and J by 4 bases, leaving 11 bases between them. CDR3 amino acids: CASSPQGFTEAFF. As DNA, the CDR3 is TGTGCCAGCAGTCCCCAGGGGTTCACTGAAGCTTTCTTT.

The chain has TRBV4-3 and TRBJ2-3, with D perhaps TRBD2 (6 bases). The CDR3 extends over 14 amino acids. Trimming removed 0 bases from V and 7 bases from J, with 11 bases in between. Germline loops: CDR1 LGHNA, CDR2 YSLEER. CDR3 region: CASSQDRGGNTQYF. The CDR3 bases are TGCGCCAGCAGCCAAGATCGAGGAGGGAATACGCAGTATTTT.

The genes are TRBV7-2 and TRBJ1-1; the D gene is possibly TRBD1 (5 bases). The CDR3 covers 14 residues. The germline gives CDR1 SGHTA, CDR2 FQGNSA. V was cut by 4 bases and J by 3 bases, with 12 bases left in between. The CDR3 sequence is CASSYQLRDTEAFF. The CDR3 DNA follows: TGTGCCAGCAGCTACCAACTCAGGGACACTGAAGCTTTCTTT. Using reference TRBV7-2 and TRBJ1-1 for the parts outside the CDR3, the full variable domain is GAGVSQSPSNKVTEKGKDVELRCDPISGHTALYWYRQSLGQGLEFLIYFQGNSAPDKSGLPSDRFSAERTGGSVSTLTIQRTQQEDSAVYLCASSYQLRDTEAFFGQGTRLTVV.

This chain connects TRBV29-1 to TRBJ2-3; 9 bases line up with TRBD1. CDR3 length equals 13 residues. Germline CDR1 SQVTM, CDR2 ANQGSEA. J was trimmed by 3 bases and V by 7 bases; bases with no gene match: 5. The CDR3 here is CSARGQGTDTQYF. The CDR3 nucleotides read TGCAGCGCCCGGGGACAGGGTACAGATACGCAGTATTTT.

The chain joins TRBV5-6 to TRBJ1-1; possible D gene TRBD1, 6 bases. The CDR3 sequence is 14 residues long. V was trimmed by 4 bases and J by 5 bases, leaving 15 bases between them. Germline CDR1 SGHDT, CDR2 YYEEEE. In DNA, the CDR3 is TGTGCCAGCAGCCCAGGGGCAGGGAGTACTGAAGCTTTCTTT. This encodes CASSPGAGSTEAFF.

The chain carries TRBV6-1 and TRBJ2-5; 7 nucleotides agree with TRBD1. CDR1 MNHNS and CDR2 SASEGT come from the germline V gene. Trimming took 7 bases from V and 7 from J; bases not matched to a gene: 9. The CDR3 totals 13 residues. CDR3 sequence reads: CASIRRQGATQYF. CDR3 bases: TGTGCCAGCATCCGAAGACAGGGCGCGACCCAGTACTTC.

CDR3 region: CASSQEGVGGSPLHF. CDR3 in DNA: TGCGCCAGCAGCCAAGAGGGGGTCGGGGGGTCACCCCTCCACTTT. The chain joins TRBV4-3 to TRBJ1-6; weak D call: TRBD1 (5 bases). V was clipped by 0 bases and J by 10 bases, with 13 bases between them. The CDR3 loop spans 15 amino acids. Germline V gene lookup returns CDR1 LGHNA and CDR2 YSLEER.

This clone was seen a few times. The genes are TRBV19 and TRBJ1-1; D gene uncertain. V was pared by 1 base and J by 4 bases, with 10 bases between. This CDR3 region has 14 residues. Looked up from germline, CDR1 is LNHDA and CDR2 is SQIVND (reference sequence). The CDR3 DNA follows: TGTGCCAGTAGTATAGTTACGGGAGTCACTGAAGCTTTCTTT. Protein sequence: CASSIVTGVTEAFF.

The V call is TRBV5-4, the J call TRBJ2-3; the D is unclear. The V and J ends lost 1 base and 2 bases respectively, with 8 bases between them. CDR3 length: 14 amino acids. CDR1 and CDR2 (germline): SGHNT, YYREEE (reference sequence). The chain's CDR3 is CASSLSSSTDTQYF. CDR3 DNA sequence: TGTGCCAGCAGCTTGTCCTCGTCCACAGATACGCAGTATTTT.

This clone has a count of ten or more. This chain connects TRBV5-6 to TRBJ1-2; TRBD1 matches at 12 bases. Looked up from germline, CDR1 is SGHDT and CDR2 is YYEEEE. The V and J ends lost 4 bases and 5 bases, in that order; junction bases with no gene match: 6. There are 15 residues in the CDR3. CDR3 residues: CASSTPGQGAYGYTF. CDR3 nucleotides: TGTGCCAGCAGCACCCCGGGACAGGGGGCTTATGGCTACACCTTC.

This sequence joins TRBV29-1 and TRBJ2-5; D is uncertain. V lost 5 bases to trimming and J lost 5 bases, with 6 bases between them. CDR1 is SQVTM and CDR2 is ANQGSEA in the germline V gene. This CDR3 is built from 10 residues. Written as DNA, the CDR3 is TGCAGCGTTTACATTGAGACCCAGTACTTC. As protein: CSVYIETQYF.